This T cell receptor (beta chain) stems from a study of graft-versus-host responses after intestinal transplantation. In the study overall: Multivisceral, liver-intestinal, or isolated intestinal grafts went to recipients. For around 3 years after anti-thymocyte globulin induction, all recipients took tacrolimus and steroids.

CDR3 length: 17 residues. V shed 0 bases and J shed 4 bases, with 19 bases lying between them. Germline V gene sequence: CDR1 SGHRS, CDR2 YFSETQ. Study results and limitations: Elevated graft-versus-host to host-versus-graft clonal ratios in allografts were recorded for patients with graft-donor T cell macrochimerism. Marrow from the recipient contained GvH clones, some of which had appeared first in ileum or blood.

This clone showed up just once. No antigen is known for it. TCRdb's table, derived via immunoSEQ multiplex PCR, lists solely in-frame clones and lacks some. The sample contains about 120,000 clones, roughly 95% of which appear only once. This sample comprised unstimulated CD8+ T cells sorted from spleen or lymph node cells, obtained before intestinal transplant. The receptor was isolated from a human donor who received an intestinal transplant. V usage is TRBV5-1 and J usage is TRBJ2-5; D is possibly TRBD1 (6 bases). CDR3 sequence (DNA): TGCGCCAGCAGCTTGGAATCAGGGGTTCTTCTGGGAGAGACCCAGTACTTC. It yields the protein CASSLESGVLLGETQYF.